The clone carrying this TCR beta chain was detected only a few times. The second PCR ran 7 to 11 cycles with a sample-barcoded 5' primer and J-beta primers. Each CDR3 protein is one row after TCRdb ran MiXCR on the 5' RACE reads. The sample has about 730,000 distinct CDR3 sequences, roughly 44% seen once. These data originate in a study of blood T cells in healthy people across ages. CDR3 length: 16 residues. CDR1 is DFQATT, CDR2 SNEGSKA, per germline (reference sequence). Trimming removed 5 bases from V and 4 bases from J; junction bases left unmatched: 16. This sequence originates from a woman aged 60-75 years in good health. The sequenced sample was blood. The rearrangement uses TRBV20-1 and TRBJ1-2, with TRBD1 matching 7 bases. The DNA of the CDR3 is TGCAGTGCTCCGGTTATCGGGACAGCTGAGGGCTATGGCTACACCTTC. Encoded protein: CSAPVIGTAEGYGYTF.